This entry lists 27 T cell receptor beta chains sequenced from one sample in a study of OX40 agonist ivuxolimab in advanced cancers. Produced via immunoSEQ multiplex PCR; TCRdb's table is partial and in-frame only. The table lists about 35,000 clones, 65% to 75% of them singletons. The material sequenced was CD4+ or CD8+ T cells sorted from blood, taken in a trial of the OX40 agonist ivuxolimab. The source is an adult with an advanced solid tumor such as melanoma, head and neck, liver or kidney cancer.

V usage is TRBV5-1 and J usage is TRBJ1-2; D remains unclear. V lost 2 bases, J lost 5 bases, and 4 bases lay in between. Germline lookup yields CDR1 SGHRS and CDR2 YFSETQ. This CDR3 spans 11 amino acids. In nucleotides, the CDR3 is TGCGCCAGCAGCTTTGCGTATGGCTACACCTTC. Its translation is CASSFAYGYTF. Drawing the rest from reference TRBV5-1 and TRBJ1-2, the complete variable domain is KAGVTQTPRYLIKTRGQQVTLSCSPISGHRSVSWYQQTPGQGLQFLFEYFSETQRNKGNFPGRFSGRQFSNSRSEMNVSTLELGDSALYLCASSFAYGYTFGSGTRLTVV.

This clone was counted a few times. This chain connects TRBV2 to TRBJ1-1; D is perhaps TRBD1 (5 bases). The V end was cut by 2 bases, the J end by 1 base, with 8 bases between. This CDR3 comprises 14 residues. CDR1 is SNHLY and CDR2 is FYNNEI in the germline V gene. The CDR3 spells CASSELGGNTEAFF. The CDR3 DNA reads TGTGCCAGCAGTGAACTGGGGGGGAACACTGAAGCTTTCTTT.

The V call is TRBV7-9, the J call TRBJ2-4; D is perhaps TRBD2 (5 bases). The V end was cut by 2 bases, the J end by 5 bases, with 7 bases between. Germline-derived CDR1 and CDR2 are SEHNR and FQNEAQ (reference sequence). This CDR3 has 13 residues. CDR3 protein: CASSLSGQNIQYF. The CDR3 DNA sequence: TGTGCCAGCAGCTTAAGCGGCCAAAACATTCAGTACTTC.

V gene TRBV4-1 combines with J gene TRBJ2-3, with D unclear. The V end lost 0 bases, the J end lost 5 bases, and 9 bases lay between the germline ends. Germline-derived CDR1 and CDR2 are MGHRA and YSYEKL. The CDR3 has 14 amino acids. The CDR3 sequence is CASSQELPGDTQYF. As DNA, the CDR3 is TGCGCCAGCAGCCAAGAGCTGCCTGGAGATACGCAGTATTTT.

J is TRBJ1-1 and V is TRBV9; D remains unclear. Germline assignment: CDR1 SGDLS and CDR2 YYNGEE. This CDR3 comprises 13 residues. V was pared by 2 bases and J by 6 bases, with 11 bases between. This chain's CDR3 is CASSVFSEAEAFF. Here the CDR3 DNA reads TGTGCCAGCAGCGTCTTTTCCGAAGCTGAAGCTTTCTTT.

The chain couples TRBV7-6 to TRBJ2-1, with D tentatively TRBD2 (5 bases). V was cut by 5 bases and J by 10 bases, with 12 bases left in between. Germline loops: CDR1 SGHVS, CDR2 FNYEAQ. The CDR3 runs 12 residues. The CDR3 DNA reads TGTGCCAGCAGCACCGTTCGAGGGGAGCAGTTCTTC. Translation gives CASSTVRGEQFF.

This clone was picked up one time. This chain joins TRBV5-1 and TRBJ1-5; 7 bases map to TRBD1. J was trimmed by 2 bases and V by 2 bases; bases with no gene match: 4. Germline assignment: CDR1 SGHRS and CDR2 YFSETQ. The CDR3 is made up of 15 amino acids. CDR3 sequence reads: CASSFTTGGNQPQHF. Here the CDR3 DNA reads TGCGCCAGCAGCTTCACTACAGGGGGCAATCAGCCCCAGCATTTT.

A note on this clone: One junction end does not reproduce the germline sequence, and a read error may be involved. The rearrangement links TRBV29-1 to TRBJ2-1, with a possible D match to TRBD2 (6 bases). The CDR3 sequence is 13 residues long. Germline assignment: CDR1 SQVTM and CDR2 ANQGSEA. In DNA, the CDR3 is TGCGGCGTTGTTCGGGGGTCCTACAATGAGCAGTTCTTC. Its protein product is CGVVRGSYNEQFF.

The chain uses TRBV4-1 and TRBJ1-2; TRBD1 might be the D (5 bases). Looked up from germline, CDR1 is MGHRA and CDR2 is YSYEKL. Trimming removed 1 base at V and 3 bases at J, with 9 bases between. This CDR3 has 14 amino acids. CDR3 sequence: CASSQVPGHYGYTF. As DNA, the CDR3 is TGCGCCAGCAGCCAAGTCCCGGGACACTATGGCTACACCTTC.

This chain joins TRBV9 and TRBJ1-6; a weak D match, TRBD1 (6 bases). The CDR3 is 15 residues long. CDR1 is SGDLS, CDR2 YYNGEE, per germline. V was clipped by 0 bases and J by 5 bases, with 9 bases between them. This CDR3 is CASSVGQVNNSPLHF. CDR3 DNA: TGTGCCAGCAGCGTAGGACAGGTGAATAATTCACCCCTCCACTTT.

The chain recombines TRBV11-1 with TRBJ2-5; TRBD2 agrees at 13 bases. Germline V CDR1 and CDR2: SGHAT, FQDESV (reference sequence). There are 15 residues in the CDR3. V shed 5 bases and J 4 bases; nucleotides not matched to a gene: 4. As DNA, the CDR3 is TGTGCCAGCAGCGCGGGACTAGCGGGGAGAGAGACCCAGTACTTC. Residues: CASSAGLAGRETQYF.

J is TRBJ1-6 and V is TRBV30; 7 bases map to TRBD1. This CDR3 has 13 amino acids. With V trimmed by 0 bases and J by 10 bases, 3 bases remained unmatched. From germline, CDR1 is GTSNPN and CDR2 SVGIG (reference sequence). CDR3 amino acids: CAWSVTGESPLHF. The CDR3 DNA reads as TGTGCCTGGAGTGTAACAGGGGAGTCACCCCTCCACTTT.

The table lists this clone with a count of one. The chain joins TRBV2 to TRBJ2-2; TRBD1 matches 8 bases. Trimming removed 6 bases from V and 5 bases from J; junction bases left unmatched: 8. The germline CDR1 and CDR2 sequences are SNHLY and FYNNEI. The CDR3 has 15 amino acids. The DNA of the CDR3 is TGTGCCAGCAGATATCAGGGGGCGGATACCGGGGAGCTGTTTTTT. Amino acids: CASRYQGADTGELFF.

The rearrangement links TRBV5-6 to TRBJ2-2; perhaps D is TRBD1 or TRBD2 (5 bases each). The CDR3 length is 14 residues. Trimming removed 0 bases at V and 7 bases at J, with 10 bases between. Germline V gene sequence: CDR1 SGHDT, CDR2 YYEEEE. The CDR3 loop is CASSLGRAGGELFF. The CDR3, as DNA: TGTGCCAGCAGCTTGGGCAGGGCGGGCGGGGAGCTGTTTTTT.

The genes are TRBV18 and TRBJ2-5, with D perhaps TRBD1 or TRBD2 (5 bases each). Germline-derived CDR1 and CDR2 are KGHSH and LQKENI. The length of the CDR3 is 13 residues. Deletions cut 5 bases from V and 2 bases from J, with 9 bases between. DNA for the CDR3: TGTGCCAGCTCAGGGGACGGTCAAGAGACCCAGTACTTC. Amino acids: CASSGDGQETQYF.

By sample share, this clone is medium-sized. The chain links TRBV6-5 to TRBJ1-6; D perhaps matches TRBD1 (6 bases). Germline CDR1 and CDR2: MNHEY and SVGAGI. The length of the CDR3 is 16 residues. V was trimmed by 0 bases and J by 8 bases, leaving 14 bases between them. The chain's CDR3 is CASSYSRRGSDSPLHF. In DNA, the CDR3 is TGTGCCAGCAGTTACTCGCGCAGGGGATCAGATTCACCCCTCCACTTT.

This clone has more than one count but fewer than ten. The V gene is TRBV18, the J gene TRBJ1-5; D is uncertain. The CDR3 runs 15 residues. Germline values: CDR1 KGHSH, CDR2 LQKENI. The germline V and J ends were trimmed by 3 bases and 0 bases, with 9 bases remaining between them. The DNA of the CDR3 is TGTGCCAGCTCACCGGTAGGATATAGCAATCAGCCCCAGCATTTT. Translating it yields CASSPVGYSNQPQHF.

This clone was observed a handful of times. At the DNA level, this CDR3 is encoded by other sequences in the same sample as well. The DNA for the CDR3 is TGTGCCAGCAGTTACGGAGGGTACTATGGCTACACCTTC. Translation: CASSYGGYYGYTF. V and J are TRBV6-5 and TRBJ1-2; D is undetermined. Germline V gene data show CDR1 as MNHEY and CDR2 as SVGAGI. The CDR3 covers 13 residues. V lost 2 bases and J 3 bases, leaving 7 bases between the germline ends.

This clone was observed a handful of times. The chain employs TRBV18 and TRBJ1-5, with D perhaps matching TRBD1 (5 bases). The V gene lost 2 bases and the J gene lost 6 bases, with 14 bases spanning the gap. Germline V CDR1 and CDR2: KGHSH, LQKENI. The CDR3 runs to 15 residues. In nucleotides, the CDR3 is TGTGCCAGCTCACCAGGAGGGGACTCCAGTCAGCCCCAGCATTTT. It codes for CASSPGGDSSQPQHF.

The chain recombines TRBV5-1 with TRBJ2-3; 10 nucleotides align to TRBD2. The ends lost 0 bases at V and 3 bases at J; junction bases unmatched: 7. CDR3 length: 17 amino acids. Per the germline V gene, CDR1 is SGHRS and CDR2 is YFSETQ. CDR3 residues: CASSLGAGGLITDTQYF. CDR3 sequence (DNA): TGCGCCAGCAGCTTGGGAGCGGGGGGGCTGATAACAGATACGCAGTATTTT.

A remark on this clone: Different DNA sequences within this sample yield the same CDR3. This chain uses TRBV5-1 with TRBJ2-5; D uncertain. The ends were cut back, 4 bases at V and 1 base at J, with 8 bases in the middle. The CDR3 runs to 13 residues. Germline CDR1 and CDR2: SGHRS and YFSETQ. The CDR3: CASSLGLQETQYF. CDR3 nucleotides: TGCGCCAGCAGCCTCGGTCTCCAAGAGACCCAGTACTTC.

The CDR3 here is CASSDMRGGTDTQYF. DNA of the CDR3: TGTGCCAGCAGTGATATGCGGGGAGGGACAGATACGCAGTATTTT. This chain connects TRBV2 to TRBJ2-3, with 7 bases that match TRBD2. Per the germline V gene, CDR1 is SNHLY and CDR2 is FYNNEI. V dropped 3 bases and J dropped 3; count of bases not matched to a gene: 6. The length of the CDR3 is 15 residues.

The V call is TRBV19, the J call TRBJ1-1; no clear D gene. The length of the CDR3 is 13 residues. Germline V gene lookup returns CDR1 LNHDA and CDR2 SQIVND (reference sequence). The V gene lost 1 base and the J gene lost 1 base, with 4 bases spanning the gap. CDR3 protein: CASSIAANTEAFF. CDR3 DNA sequence: TGTGCCAGTAGTATAGCTGCGAACACTGAAGCTTTCTTT.

The chain joins TRBV7-3 to TRBJ2-3, with TRBD1 identical over 8 bases. Germline CDR1 reads SGHTA; CDR2 reads FQGTGA. CDR3 size: 14 residues. Germline trimming cut 10 bases from V and 0 bases from J; bases unmatched to any gene: 6. CDR3 region: CATSQGGSTDTQYF. The CDR3 region has the DNA TGTGCCACTTCACAGGGGGGCAGCACAGATACGCAGTATTTT.

This chain uses TRBV5-5 with TRBJ2-5, with 11 bases fitting TRBD1. V was clipped by 7 bases and J by 7 bases; unmatched bases: 3. CDR1 SGHKS and CDR2 YYEKEE come from the germline V gene (reference sequence). The CDR3 consists of 12 residues. The CDR3: CASGGTGGTQYF. For the CDR3, the DNA is TGTGCCAGCGGGGGGACAGGGGGGACCCAGTACTTC.

The chain uses TRBV5-6 and TRBJ1-2; TRBD1 aligns across 9 bases. The germline V gene has CDR1 SGHDT and CDR2 YYEEEE. J was trimmed by 5 bases and V by 0 bases; bases with no gene match: 5. This CDR3 is built from 15 residues. CDR3 sequence reads: CASSLEGTGFYGYTF. In DNA form, the CDR3 reads TGTGCCAGCAGCTTGGAGGGGACAGGGTTTTATGGCTACACCTTC. The full variable domain, completed using reference TRBV5-6 and TRBJ1-2, is DAGVTQSPTHLIKTRGQQVTLRCSPKSGHDTVSWYQQALGQGPQFIFQYYEEEERQRGNFPDRFSGHQFPNYSSELNVNALLLGDSALYLCASSLEGTGFYGYTFGSGTRLTVV.

In this sample, this clone turned up a few times. V usage is TRBV7-2 and J usage is TRBJ1-4; 7 bases fit TRBD1. Germline loops: CDR1 SGHTA, CDR2 FQGNSA. The length of the CDR3 is 14 residues. V lost 5 bases, J lost 8 bases, and 8 bases stayed unmatched. CDR3 nucleotides: TGTGCCAGCAGCACTCCGACAGGGAGGGAAAAACTGTTTTTT. It yields the protein CASSTPTGREKLFF.